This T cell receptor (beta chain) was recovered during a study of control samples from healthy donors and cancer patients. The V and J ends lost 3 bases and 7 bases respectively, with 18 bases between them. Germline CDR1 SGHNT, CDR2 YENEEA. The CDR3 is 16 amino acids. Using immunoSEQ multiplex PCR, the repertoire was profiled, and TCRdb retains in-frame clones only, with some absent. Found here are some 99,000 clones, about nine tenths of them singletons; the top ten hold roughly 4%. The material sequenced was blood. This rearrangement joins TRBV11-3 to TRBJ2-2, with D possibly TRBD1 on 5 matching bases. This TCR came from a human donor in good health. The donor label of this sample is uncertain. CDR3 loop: CASSFDSPPLLGELFF. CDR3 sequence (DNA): TGTGCCAGCAGCTTTGACAGCCCTCCTCTCCTCGGGGAGCTGTTTTTT.